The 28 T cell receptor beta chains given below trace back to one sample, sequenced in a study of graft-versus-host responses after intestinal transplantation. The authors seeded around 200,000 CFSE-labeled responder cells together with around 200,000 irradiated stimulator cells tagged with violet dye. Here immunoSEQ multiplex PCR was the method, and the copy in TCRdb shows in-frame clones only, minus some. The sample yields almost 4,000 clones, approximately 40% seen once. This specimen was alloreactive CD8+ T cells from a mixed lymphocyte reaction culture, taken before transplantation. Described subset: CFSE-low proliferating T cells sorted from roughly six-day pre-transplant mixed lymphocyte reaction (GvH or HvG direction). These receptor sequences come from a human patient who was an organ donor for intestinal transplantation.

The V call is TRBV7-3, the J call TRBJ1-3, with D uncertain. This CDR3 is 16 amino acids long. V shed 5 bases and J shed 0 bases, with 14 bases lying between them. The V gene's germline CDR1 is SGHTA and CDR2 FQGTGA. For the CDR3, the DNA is TGTGCCAGCAGCCCAGTTCAGGTTTACTCTGGAAACACCATATATTTT. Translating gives CASSPVQVYSGNTIYF.

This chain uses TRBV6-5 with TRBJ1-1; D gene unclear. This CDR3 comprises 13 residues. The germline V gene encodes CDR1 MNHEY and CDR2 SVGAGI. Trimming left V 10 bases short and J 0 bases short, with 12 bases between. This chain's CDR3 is CATCLTLNTEAFF. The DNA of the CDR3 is TGTGCCACATGCCTTACACTGAACACTGAAGCTTTCTTT.

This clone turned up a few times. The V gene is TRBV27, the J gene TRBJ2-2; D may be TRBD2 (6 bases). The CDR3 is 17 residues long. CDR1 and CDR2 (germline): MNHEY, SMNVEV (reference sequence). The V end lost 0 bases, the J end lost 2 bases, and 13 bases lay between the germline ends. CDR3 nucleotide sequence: TGTGCCAGCAGTTTATCCCTCCCGGGAGCAAACACCGGGGAGCTGTTTTTT. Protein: CASSLSLPGANTGELFF.

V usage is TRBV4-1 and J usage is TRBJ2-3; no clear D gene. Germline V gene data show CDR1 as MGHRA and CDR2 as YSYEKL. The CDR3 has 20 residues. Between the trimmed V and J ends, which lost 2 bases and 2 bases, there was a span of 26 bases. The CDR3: CASSQSPGRSGPSPTDTQYF. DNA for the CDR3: TGCGCCAGCAGCCAATCCCCTGGAAGATCGGGTCCCAGTCCCACAGATACGCAGTATTTT.

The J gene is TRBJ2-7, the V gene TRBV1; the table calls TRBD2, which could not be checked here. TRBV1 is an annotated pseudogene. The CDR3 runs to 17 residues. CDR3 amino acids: CTSSHSSGKPHSYEQYF. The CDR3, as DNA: TGCACCAGCAGCCACTCTAGCGGGAAGCCTCACTCCTACGAGCAGTACTTC.

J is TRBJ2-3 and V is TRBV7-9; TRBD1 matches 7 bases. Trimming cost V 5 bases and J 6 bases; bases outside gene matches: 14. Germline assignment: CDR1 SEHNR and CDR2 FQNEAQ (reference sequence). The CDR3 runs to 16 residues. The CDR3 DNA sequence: TGTGCCAGCAGCGTACGAGTTACAGGGGCGGGTGATACGCAGTATTTT. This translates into CASSVRVTGAGDTQYF.

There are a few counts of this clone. The CDR3 spells CASSISSGNYNEQFF. The DNA of the CDR3 is TGCGCCAGCAGCATATCTAGCGGGAACTACAATGAGCAGTTCTTC. This rearrangement joins TRBV4-1 to TRBJ2-1; 9 bases match TRBD2. The germline CDR1 and CDR2 sequences are MGHRA and YSYEKL. CDR3 length: 15 residues. The V segment lost 5 bases and the J segment 3 bases; nucleotides outside the gene matches: 5.

In DNA form, the CDR3 reads TGCGCCAGCAGCTTCTTCTCGACTACTAGCACAGATACGCAGTATTTT. It codes for CASSFFSTTSTDTQYF. The chain carries TRBV5-1 and TRBJ2-3; a weak D match, TRBD2 (5 bases). CDR1 and CDR2 from the germline V gene are SGHRS and YFSETQ. With 2 bases removed from V and 0 bases from J, the gap between germline ends came to 13 bases. The CDR3 is made up of 16 amino acids. The variable domain in full, with the rest retrieved from reference TRBV5-1 and TRBJ2-3, is KAGVTQTPRYLIKTRGQQVTLSCSPISGHRSVSWYQQTPGQGLQFLFEYFSETQRNKGNFPGRFSGRQFSNSRSEMNVSTLELGDSALYLCASSFFSTTSTDTQYFGPGTRLTVL.

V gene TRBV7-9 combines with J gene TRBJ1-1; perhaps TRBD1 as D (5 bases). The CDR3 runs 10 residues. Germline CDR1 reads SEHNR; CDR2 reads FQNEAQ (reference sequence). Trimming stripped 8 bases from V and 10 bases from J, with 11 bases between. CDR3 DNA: TGTGCCAGCCCGGGGGGGGGAGCTTTCTTT. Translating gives CASPGGGAFF.

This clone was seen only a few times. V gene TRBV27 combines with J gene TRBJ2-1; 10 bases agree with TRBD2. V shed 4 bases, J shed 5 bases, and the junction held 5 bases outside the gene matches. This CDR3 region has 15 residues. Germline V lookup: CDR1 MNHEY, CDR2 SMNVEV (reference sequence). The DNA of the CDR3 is TGTGCCAGCAGTTCTAGCGGGAGTCGGGACAATGAGCAGTTCTTC. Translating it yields CASSSSGSRDNEQFF.

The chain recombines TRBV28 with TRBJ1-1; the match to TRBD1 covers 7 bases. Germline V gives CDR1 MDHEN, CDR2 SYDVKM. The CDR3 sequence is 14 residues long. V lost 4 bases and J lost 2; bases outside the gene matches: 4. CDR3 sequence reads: CASSWGQTNTEAFF. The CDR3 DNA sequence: TGTGCCAGCAGTTGGGGACAGACAAACACTGAAGCTTTCTTT.

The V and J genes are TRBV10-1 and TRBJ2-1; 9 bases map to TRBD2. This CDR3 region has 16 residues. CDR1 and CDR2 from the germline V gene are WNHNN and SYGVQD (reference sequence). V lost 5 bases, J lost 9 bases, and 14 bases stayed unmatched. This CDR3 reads CASSQRLAGEDGEQFF. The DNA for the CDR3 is TGCGCCAGCAGTCAACGTTTAGCGGGAGAGGATGGTGAGCAGTTCTTC.

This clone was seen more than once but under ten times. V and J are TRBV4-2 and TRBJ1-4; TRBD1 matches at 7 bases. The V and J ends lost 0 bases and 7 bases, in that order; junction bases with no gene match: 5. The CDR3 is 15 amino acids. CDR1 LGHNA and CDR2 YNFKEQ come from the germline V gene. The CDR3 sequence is CASSQDEGAGEKLFF. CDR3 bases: TGTGCCAGCAGCCAAGATGAGGGGGCCGGTGAAAAACTGTTTTTT.

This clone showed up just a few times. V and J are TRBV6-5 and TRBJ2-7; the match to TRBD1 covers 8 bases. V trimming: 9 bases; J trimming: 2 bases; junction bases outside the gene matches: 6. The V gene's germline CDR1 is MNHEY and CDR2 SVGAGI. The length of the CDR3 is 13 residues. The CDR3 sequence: CARRDRRTYEQYF. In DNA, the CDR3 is TGTGCCAGGCGGGACAGGCGAACCTACGAGCAGTACTTC.

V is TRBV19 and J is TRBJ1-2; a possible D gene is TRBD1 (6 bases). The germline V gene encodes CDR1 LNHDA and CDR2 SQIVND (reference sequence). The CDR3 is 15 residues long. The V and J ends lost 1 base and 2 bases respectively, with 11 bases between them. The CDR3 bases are TGTGCCAGTAGTATAGCAGGGGTAGGGAACTATGGCTACACCTTC. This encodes CASSIAGVGNYGYTF.

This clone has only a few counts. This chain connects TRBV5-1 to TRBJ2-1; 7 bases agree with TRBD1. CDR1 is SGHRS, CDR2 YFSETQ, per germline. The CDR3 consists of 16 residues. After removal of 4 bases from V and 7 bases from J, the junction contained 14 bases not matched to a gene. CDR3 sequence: CASSPRNRQGLNEQFF. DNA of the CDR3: TGCGCCAGCAGCCCACGAAACCGACAGGGCTTGAATGAGCAGTTCTTC.

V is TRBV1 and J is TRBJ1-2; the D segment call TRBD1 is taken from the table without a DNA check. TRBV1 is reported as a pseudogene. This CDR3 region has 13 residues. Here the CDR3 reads CTSSQWTDYGYTF. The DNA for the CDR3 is TGCACCAGCAGCCAATGGACAGACTATGGCTACACCTTC.

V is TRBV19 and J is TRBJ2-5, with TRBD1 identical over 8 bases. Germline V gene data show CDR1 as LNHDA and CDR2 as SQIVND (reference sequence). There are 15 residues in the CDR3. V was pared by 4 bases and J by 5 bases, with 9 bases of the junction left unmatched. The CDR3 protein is CASSTRDRQAETQYF. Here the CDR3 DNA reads TGTGCCAGTAGTACCCGGGACAGGCAAGCGGAGACCCAGTACTTC.

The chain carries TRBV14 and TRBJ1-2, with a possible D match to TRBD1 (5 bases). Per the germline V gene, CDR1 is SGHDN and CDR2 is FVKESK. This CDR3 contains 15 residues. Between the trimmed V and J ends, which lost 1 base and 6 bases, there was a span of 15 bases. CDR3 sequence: CASSQARTPRDGYTF. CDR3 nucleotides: TGTGCCAGCAGCCAAGCCAGGACACCCCGAGATGGCTACACCTTC.

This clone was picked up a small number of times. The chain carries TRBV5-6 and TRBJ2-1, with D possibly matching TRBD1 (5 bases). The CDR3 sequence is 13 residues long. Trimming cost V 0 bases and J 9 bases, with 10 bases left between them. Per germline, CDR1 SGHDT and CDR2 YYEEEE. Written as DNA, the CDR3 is TGTGCCAGCAGCTTGGAGCCAGACAGTGAGCAGTTCTTC. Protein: CASSLEPDSEQFF.

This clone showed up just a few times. CDR3 amino acids: CASSLGDRDTSNYGYTF. The DNA for the CDR3 is TGCGCCAGCAGCTTGGGGGACCGGGACACATCTAACTATGGCTACACCTTC. The chain is built from TRBV5-1 and TRBJ1-2; D is perhaps TRBD1 (6 bases). V was clipped by 0 bases and J by 0 bases, with 15 bases between them. Germline loops: CDR1 SGHRS, CDR2 YFSETQ. The CDR3 runs to 17 residues. Supplemented by reference TRBV5-1 and TRBJ1-2, the full variable domain reads KAGVTQTPRYLIKTRGQQVTLSCSPISGHRSVSWYQQTPGQGLQFLFEYFSETQRNKGNFPGRFSGRQFSNSRSEMNVSTLELGDSALYLCASSLGDRDTSNYGYTFGSGTRLTVV.

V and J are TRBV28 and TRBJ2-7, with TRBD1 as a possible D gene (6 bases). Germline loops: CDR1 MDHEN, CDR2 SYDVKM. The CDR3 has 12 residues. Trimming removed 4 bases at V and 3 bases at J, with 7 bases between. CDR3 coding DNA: TGTGCCAGCAGTTCCAGGGGCTACGAGCAGTACTTC. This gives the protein CASSSRGYEQYF.

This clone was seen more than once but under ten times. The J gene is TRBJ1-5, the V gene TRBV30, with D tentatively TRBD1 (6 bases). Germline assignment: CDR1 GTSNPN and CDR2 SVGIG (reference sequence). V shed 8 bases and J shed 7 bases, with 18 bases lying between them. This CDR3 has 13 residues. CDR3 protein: CAQDTAQGQPQHF. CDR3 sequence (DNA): TGTGCCCAGGACACAGCCCAGGGGCAGCCCCAGCATTTT.

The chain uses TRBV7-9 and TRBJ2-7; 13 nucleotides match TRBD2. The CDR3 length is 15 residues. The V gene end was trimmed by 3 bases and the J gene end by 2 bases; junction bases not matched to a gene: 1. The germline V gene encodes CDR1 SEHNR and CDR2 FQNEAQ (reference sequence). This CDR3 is CASSFGTSGTYEQYF. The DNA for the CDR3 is TGTGCCAGCAGCTTTGGGACTAGCGGGACCTACGAGCAGTACTTC.

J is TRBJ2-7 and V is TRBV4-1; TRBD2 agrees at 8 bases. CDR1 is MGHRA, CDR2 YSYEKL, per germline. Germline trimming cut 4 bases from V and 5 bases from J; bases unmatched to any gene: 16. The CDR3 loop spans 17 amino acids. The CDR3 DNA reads TGCGCCAGCAGCCCTACCCCGGGACTAGTAATCCAGGACGAGCAGTACTTC. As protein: CASSPTPGLVIQDEQYF.

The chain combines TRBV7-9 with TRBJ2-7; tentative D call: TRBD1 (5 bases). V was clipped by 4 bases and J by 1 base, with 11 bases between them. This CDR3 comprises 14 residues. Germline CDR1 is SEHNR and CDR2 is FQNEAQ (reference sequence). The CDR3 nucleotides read TGTGCCAGCAGCTACGGGCGGACATCCTACGAGCAGTACTTC. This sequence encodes CASSYGRTSYEQYF.

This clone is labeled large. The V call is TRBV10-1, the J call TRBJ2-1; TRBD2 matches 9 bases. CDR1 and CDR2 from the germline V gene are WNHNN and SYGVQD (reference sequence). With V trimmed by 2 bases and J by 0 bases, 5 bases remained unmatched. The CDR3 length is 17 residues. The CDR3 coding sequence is TGCGCCAGCAGTGAGGCGAGCGGGAGGATCTCCTACAATGAGCAGTTCTTC. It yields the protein CASSEASGRISYNEQFF.

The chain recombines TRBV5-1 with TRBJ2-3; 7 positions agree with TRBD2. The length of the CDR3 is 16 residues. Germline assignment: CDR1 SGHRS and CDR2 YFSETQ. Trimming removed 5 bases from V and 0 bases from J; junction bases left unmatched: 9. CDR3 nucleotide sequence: TGCGCCAGCAGAATCCCTCTAGCGGACAGCACAGATACGCAGTATTTT. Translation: CASRIPLADSTDTQYF.